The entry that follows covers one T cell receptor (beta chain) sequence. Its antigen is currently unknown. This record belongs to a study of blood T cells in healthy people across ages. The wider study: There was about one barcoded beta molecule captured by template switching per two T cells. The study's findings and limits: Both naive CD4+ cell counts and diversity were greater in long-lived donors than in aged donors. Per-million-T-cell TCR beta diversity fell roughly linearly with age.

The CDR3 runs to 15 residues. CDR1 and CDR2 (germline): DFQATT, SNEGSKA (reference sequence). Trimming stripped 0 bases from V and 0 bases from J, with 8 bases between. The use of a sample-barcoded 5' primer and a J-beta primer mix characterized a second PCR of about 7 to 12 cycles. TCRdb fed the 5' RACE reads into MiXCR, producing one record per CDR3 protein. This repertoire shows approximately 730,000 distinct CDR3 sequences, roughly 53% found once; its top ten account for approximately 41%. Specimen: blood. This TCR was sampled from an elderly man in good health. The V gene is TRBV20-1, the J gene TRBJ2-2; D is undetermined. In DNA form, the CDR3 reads TGCAGTGCTAGAGAGGGCCGGACGAACACCGGGGAGCTGTTTTTT. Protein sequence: CSAREGRTNTGELFF.